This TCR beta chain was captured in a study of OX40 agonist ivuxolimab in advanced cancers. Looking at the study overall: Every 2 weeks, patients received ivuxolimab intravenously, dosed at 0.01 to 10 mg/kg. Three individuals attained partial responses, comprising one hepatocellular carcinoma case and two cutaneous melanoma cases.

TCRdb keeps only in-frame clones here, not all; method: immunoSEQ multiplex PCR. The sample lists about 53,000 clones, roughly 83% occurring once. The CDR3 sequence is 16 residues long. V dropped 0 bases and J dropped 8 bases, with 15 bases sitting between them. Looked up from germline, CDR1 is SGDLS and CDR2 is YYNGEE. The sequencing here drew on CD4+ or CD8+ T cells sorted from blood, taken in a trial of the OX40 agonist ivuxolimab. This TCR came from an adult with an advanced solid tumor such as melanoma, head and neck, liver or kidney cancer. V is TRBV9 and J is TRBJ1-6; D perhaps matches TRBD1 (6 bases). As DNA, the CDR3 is TGTGCCAGCAGCGTAGGGTACAGGGTGCTCGATTCACCCCTCCACTTT. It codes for CASSVGYRVLDSPLHF.